Listed below are T cell receptor beta chains from one sample, sequenced in a study of T cell repertoires in cytomegalovirus infection. TCRdb reanalysed the reads using MiXCR and keeps one entry per CDR3 protein. The data show about half a million distinct CDR3 sequences, roughly 42% seen once. These receptors' targets are unknown. Sequenced here: cultured PBMCs, sampled from culture after CMV antigen stimulation. These receptors were taken from a human donor in good health (CMV status not recorded). Some clones in this sample may be carry-over from other donors' samples. Each CDR3 is given with its conserved first and last residue. The order of the fields is J gene, V gene, D gene, clone size, CDR3 protein, CDR3 DNA. The D gene is left open where the match is weak. For some rows the clone size is stated as once, few or many, or as a class when expanded; others skip it.

J gene: TRBJ2-5; V gene: TRBV19; D gene: -; clone size: few; CDR3 protein: CASSMLASETQYF; CDR3 DNA: TGTGCCAGTAGTATGTTAGCGTCAGAGACCCAGTACTTC
J gene: TRBJ2-7; V gene: TRBV7-2; D gene: TRBD2; clone size: -; CDR3 protein: CASSLGGIRYEQYF; CDR3 DNA: TGTGCCAGCAGCCTGGGGGGGATTCGCTACGAGCAGTACTTC
J gene: TRBJ2-1; V gene: TRBV11-2; D gene: -; clone size: -; CDR3 protein: CASSGLGANYNEQFF; CDR3 DNA: TGTGCCAGCAGCGGCCTCGGTGCCAACTACAATGAGCAGTTCTTC
J gene: TRBJ2-5; V gene: TRBV7-2; D gene: -; clone size: -; CDR3 protein: CASSSGKPQQIAQETQYF; CDR3 DNA: TGTGCCAGCAGCTCCGGAAAACCCCAGCAAATAGCCCAAGAGACCCAGTACTTC
J gene: TRBJ1-1; V gene: TRBV19; D gene: -; clone size: few; CDR3 protein: CASSTGTTPEAFF; CDR3 DNA: TGTGCCAGTAGTACCGGGACAACCCCTGAAGCTTTCTTT
J gene: TRBJ1-1; V gene: TRBV19; D gene: -; clone size: -; CDR3 protein: CASLNSEAFF; CDR3 DNA: TGTGCCAGCCTTAATTCGGAAGCTTTCTTT
J gene: TRBJ2-1; V gene: TRBV4-3; D gene: TRBD2; clone size: -; CDR3 protein: CASSQETAGVTVNEQFF; CDR3 DNA: TGCGCCAGCAGCCAAGAGACTGCGGGAGTAACCGTTAATGAGCAGTTCTTC
J gene: TRBJ1-2; V gene: TRBV29-1; D gene: -; clone size: -; CDR3 protein: CSVGDTLLHTF; CDR3 DNA: TGCAGCGTTGGGGACACCTTATTGCACACCTTC
J gene: TRBJ1-5; V gene: TRBV20-1; D gene: -; clone size: -; CDR3 protein: CSATLGRLSREPQHF; CDR3 DNA: TGCAGTGCTACATTAGGACGGTTGAGTAGAGAGCCCCAGCATTTT
J gene: TRBJ1-5; V gene: TRBV19; D gene: -; clone size: many; CDR3 protein: CASSIGWASNQPQHF; CDR3 DNA: TGTGCCAGTAGTATAGGCTGGGCTAGCAATCAGCCCCAGCATTTT
J gene: TRBJ2-1; V gene: TRBV6-1; D gene: -; clone size: few; CDR3 protein: CASSALRGRDEQFF; CDR3 DNA: TGTGCCAGCAGTGCCCTCAGGGGACGGGATGAGCAGTTCTTC
J gene: TRBJ1-4; V gene: TRBV7-2; D gene: -; clone size: few; CDR3 protein: CASSLGGSSTNEKLFF; CDR3 DNA: TGTGCCAGCAGCTTAGGGGGTTCTTCGACTAATGAAAAACTGTTTTTT
J gene: TRBJ2-5; V gene: TRBV15; D gene: -; clone size: -; CDR3 protein: CATSREWISGNQETQYF; CDR3 DNA: TGTGCCACCAGCAGAGAATGGATTAGTGGGAACCAAGAGACCCAGTACTTC
J gene: TRBJ1-1; V gene: TRBV15; D gene: -; clone size: -; CDR3 protein: CATSRVFWGDTEAFF; CDR3 DNA: TGTGCCACCAGCAGAGTGTTTTGGGGGGACACTGAAGCTTTCTTT
J gene: TRBJ2-1; V gene: TRBV27; D gene: -; clone size: -; CDR3 protein: CASSYRASYNEQFF; CDR3 DNA: TGTGCCAGCAGTTATAGGGCCTCCTACAATGAGCAGTTCTTC
J gene: TRBJ2-7; V gene: TRBV7-8; D gene: TRBD2; clone size: -; CDR3 protein: CASSFRSSGVIYEQYF; CDR3 DNA: TGTGCCAGCAGCTTTCGGTCTAGCGGGGTCATATACGAGCAGTACTTC
J gene: TRBJ2-2; V gene: TRBV19; D gene: -; clone size: -; CDR3 protein: CASSQGLQHTGELFF; CDR3 DNA: TGTGCCAGTAGTCAGGGGCTACAACACACCGGGGAGCTGTTTTTT
J gene: TRBJ2-7; V gene: TRBV27; D gene: -; clone size: many; CDR3 protein: CASSSTGTVAYEQYF; CDR3 DNA: TGTGCCAGCAGTTCGACCGGGACGGTAGCCTACGAGCAGTACTTC
J gene: TRBJ2-3; V gene: TRBV4-1; D gene: TRBD2; clone size: few; CDR3 protein: CASSQRVAGDTDTQYF; CDR3 DNA: TGCGCCAGCAGCCAAAGAGTAGCGGGAGACACAGATACGCAGTATTTT
J gene: TRBJ1-6; V gene: TRBV7-8; D gene: TRBD1; clone size: -; CDR3 protein: CASSQATGIQAPLHF; CDR3 DNA: TGTGCCAGCAGCCAAGCGACAGGGATTCAAGCACCCCTCCACTTT
J gene: TRBJ2-2; V gene: TRBV4-2; D gene: -; clone size: -; CDR3 protein: CASSQAPSVGELFF; CDR3 DNA: TGTGCCAGCAGCCAAGCCCCTAGCGTCGGGGAGCTGTTTTTT
J gene: TRBJ2-3; V gene: TRBV12-3/TRBV12-4; D gene: -; clone size: -; CDR3 protein: CASSPQLAGTDTQYF; CDR3 DNA: TGTGCCAGCAGTCCCCAGCTAGCCGGCACAGATACGCAGTATTTT
J gene: TRBJ2-6; V gene: TRBV6-1; D gene: -; clone size: -; CDR3 protein: CASREASGANVLTF; CDR3 DNA: TGTGCCAGCAGGGAAGCATCTGGGGCCAACGTCCTGACTTTC
J gene: TRBJ2-1; V gene: TRBV9; D gene: TRBD2; clone size: -; CDR3 protein: CASSVVSGGPRNEQFF; CDR3 DNA: TGTGCCAGCAGCGTAGTTAGCGGGGGGCCTCGCAATGAGCAGTTCTTC
J gene: TRBJ2-1; V gene: TRBV6-2/TRBV6-3; D gene: TRBD2; clone size: -; CDR3 protein: CASSYTRGDNEQFF; CDR3 DNA: TGTGCCAGCAGTTATACCCGGGGGGACAATGAGCAGTTCTTC
J gene: TRBJ2-7; V gene: TRBV7-6; D gene: TRBD2; clone size: -; CDR3 protein: CASSSSASGIYEQYF; CDR3 DNA: TGTGCCAGCAGCTCCTCGGCTAGCGGCATCTACGAGCAGTACTTC